The 19 T cell receptor beta chains in this list originate from one sample, sequenced in a study of monozygotic twins with inflammatory bowel disease. TCRdb reprocessed the 5' RACE reads and stores each CDR3 protein as one record, lacking DNA. This sample's clone table lists over 100,000 distinct CDR3 sequences. Material for sequencing was blood. The receptor source for this set is a human donor with ulcerative colitis or Crohn's disease, or a healthy co-twin of an affected twin (not recorded which).

The rearrangement uses TRBV7-8 and TRBJ2-5. CDR3 length: 14 amino acids. Germline CDR1 is SGHVS and CDR2 is FQNEAQ. CDR3 sequence: CASSYDTYQETQYF.

The V gene is TRBV13, the J gene TRBJ2-1; TCRdb's assignment of TRBD2 cannot be checked, as there is no DNA. Germline CDR1 PRHDT, CDR2 FYEKMQ (reference sequence). The CDR3 has 18 amino acids. The CDR3 loop is CASSQGLAGGNLYNEQFF.

This chain links TRBV7-3 with TRBJ2-1; the D gene TCRdb calls, TRBD1, cannot be checked with no DNA. This CDR3 is built from 15 residues. CDR1 is SGHTA, CDR2 FQGTGA, per germline. The CDR3 spells CASSPGRLGNNEQFF.

This chain uses TRBV28 with TRBJ2-5. Germline CDR1 reads MDHEN; CDR2 reads SYDVKM. The CDR3 is 12 residues long. This chain's CDR3 is CASRILGETQYF. Filled out from reference TRBV28 and TRBJ2-5, the complete variable domain reads DVKVTQSSRYLVKRTGEKVFLECVQDMDHENMFWYRQDPGLGLRLIYFSYDVKMKEKGDIPEGYSVSREKKERFSLILESASTNQTSMYLCASRILGETQYFGPGTRLLVL.

The V gene is TRBV6-5, the J gene TRBJ1-2. Germline CDR1 is MNHEY and CDR2 is SVGAGI. CDR3 length: 13 residues. This CDR3 reads CASSYRDDYGYTF.

The rearrangement uses TRBV3-1 and TRBJ1-2; checking the TCRdb D call of TRBD1 is not possible without DNA. Looked up from germline, CDR1 is LGHDT and CDR2 is YNNKEL (reference sequence). The CDR3 loop spans 14 amino acids. The CDR3 spells CASSQLSGSYGYTF. Full variable domain (rest looked up from reference TRBV3-1 and TRBJ1-2): DTAVSQTPKYLVTQMGNDKSIKCEQNLGHDTMYWYKQDSKKFLKIMFSYNNKELIINETVPNRFSPKSPDKAHLNLHINSLELGDSAVYFCASSQLSGSYGYTFGSGTRLTVV.

V and J are TRBV28 and TRBJ1-6; the TRBD1 assignment by TCRdb is unverifiable without DNA. CDR3 length: 16 residues. CDR1 and CDR2 (germline): MDHEN, SYDVKM. The CDR3 loop is CASSVTQGSYNSPLHF.

This sequence joins TRBV27 and TRBJ1-5; TCRdb's assignment of TRBD1 cannot be checked, as there is no DNA. From germline, CDR1 is MNHEY and CDR2 SMNVEV (reference sequence). This CDR3 spans 17 amino acids. CDR3 sequence: CASSLFSGTGADQPQHF.

The chain recombines TRBV20-1 with TRBJ1-2; TCRdb outputs TRBD1, but without DNA this stays unchecked. Germline CDR1 and CDR2: DFQATT and SNEGSKA (reference sequence). This CDR3 has 14 amino acids. Here the CDR3 reads CSAETGAGNYGYTF.

This chain uses TRBV3-1 with TRBJ2-5; TCRdb picks TRBD2, but there is no DNA to check that call. The germline CDR1 and CDR2 sequences are LGHDT and YNNKEL (reference sequence). The length of the CDR3 is 16 residues. CDR3 in amino acids: CASSRRTSGRGETQYF.

The chain combines TRBV4-3 with TRBJ1-1. The germline V gene encodes CDR1 LGHNA and CDR2 YSLEER. The CDR3 sequence is 16 residues long. CDR3 loop: CASSQDWRDQNTEAFF.

This sequence joins TRBV19 and TRBJ1-2; with no DNA, the TCRdb D assignment of TRBD1 cannot be verified. The CDR3 runs 12 residues. Germline loops: CDR1 LNHDA, CDR2 SQIVND (reference sequence). This CDR3 is CASSMLGDGYTF.

This chain uses TRBV21-1 with TRBJ2-1; TCRdb's D gene call, TRBD2, goes unchecked for lack of DNA. TRBV21-1 is shown as a pseudogene. CDR3 length: 19 amino acids. The CDR3 reads CASSKCGREGSSSYNEQFF.

The chain recombines TRBV11-3 with TRBJ1-1. From germline, CDR1 is SGHNT and CDR2 YENEEA. The CDR3 consists of 16 residues. The CDR3 is CASSADLIMMNTEAFF.

This chain links TRBV5-1 with TRBJ2-3. Germline CDR1 SGHRS, CDR2 YFSETQ. The CDR3 has 14 residues. This chain's CDR3 is CASSFDTSTDTQYF.

The chain combines TRBV6-2 or TRBV6-3 with TRBJ1-5; TCRdb reports TRBD1, a call that lacks DNA to check it against. From germline, CDR1 is MNHEY and CDR2 SVGEGT. The CDR3 sequence is 15 residues long. This chain's CDR3 is CASSFYQGENQPQHF.

The chain is built from TRBV7-2 and TRBJ2-3; with no DNA, the TCRdb D assignment of TRBD1 cannot be verified. The CDR3 has 17 amino acids. From germline, CDR1 is SGHTA and CDR2 FQGNSA. The CDR3 sequence is CASSLGRTGRGTDTQYF. Full variable domain (remainder filled in from reference TRBV7-2 and TRBJ2-3): GAGVSQSPSNKVTEKGKDVELRCDPISGHTALYWYRQSLGQGLEFLIYFQGNSAPDKSGLPSDRFSAERTGGSVSTLTIQRTQQEDSAVYLCASSLGRTGRGTDTQYFGPGTRLTVL.

The chain recombines TRBV5-1 with TRBJ1-1; TCRdb indicates TRBD1, and absent DNA this call remains unverified. The CDR3 has 17 residues. The germline V gene encodes CDR1 SGHRS and CDR2 YFSETQ. The CDR3 reads CASSLVAGGETNTEAFF.

The rearrangement links TRBV5-1 to TRBJ2-7; TCRdb proposes TRBD2, but this gene call is untestable without DNA. Germline CDR1 reads SGHRS; CDR2 reads YFSETQ. This CDR3 comprises 15 residues. CDR3 residues: CASSPEASSHYEQYF.